This is a list of T cell receptor beta chains from one sample in a study of blood T cell repertoires in COVID-19. Sequencing was performed with immunoSEQ multiplex PCR; in TCRdb, only in-frame clones are kept and a portion is missing. This sample has some 200,000 clones, with 87% found just once. The sample taken for sequencing was peripheral blood. The source is a woman aged 65 to 85 with COVID-19, enrolled during active disease. The CDR3 runs from the conserved cysteine through the conserved F or W. A D gene is named only where the DNA matches it firmly. Size is omitted from some rows. Given values are once, few, many or a class for expanded clones.

J: TRBJ2-7; D: TRBD2; length: 12; size: .; V: TRBV11-2; DNA: TGTGCCAGCAGCCGGGAGGGGGACGAGCAGTACTTC; CDR3: CASSREGDEQYF
J: TRBJ2-7; D: .; length: 12; size: .; V: TRBV7-9; DNA: TGTGCCAGCAGCCTTATTAGCTACGAGCAGTACTTC; CDR3: CASSLISYEQYF
J: TRBJ1-3; D: .; length: 16; size: .; V: TRBV30; DNA: TGTGCCTGGAGGGTAAACGGGGGAAACTCTGGAAACACCATATATTTT; CDR3: CAWRVNGGNSGNTIYF
J: TRBJ2-2; D: TRBD2; length: 17; size: few; V: TRBV5-6; DNA: TGTGCCAGCAGCTTGGTGGCTAGCGGGAGCGACACCGGGGAGCTGTTTTTT; CDR3: CASSLVASGSDTGELFF
J: TRBJ2-6; D: TRBD1; length: 17; size: .; V: TRBV5-4; DNA: TGTGCCAGCAGCCCTGGACAGGGGGTAAGAGGGGCCAACGTCCTGACTTTC; CDR3: CASSPGQGVRGANVLTF
J: TRBJ1-2; D: .; length: 13; size: .; V: TRBV4-2; DNA: TGTGCCAGCAGCCAAGAGGGGGCAGGTCAGGACACCTTC; CDR3: CASSQEGAGQDTF
J: TRBJ1-2; D: TRBD1; length: 15; size: .; V: TRBV5-4; DNA: TGTGCCAGCAGCTTGGGACAGGGTTTAAACTATGGCTACACCTTC; CDR3: CASSLGQGLNYGYTF
J: TRBJ1-4; D: TRBD1; length: 14; size: .; V: TRBV18; DNA: TGTGCCAGCTCTCAACAGGGGAGAGGTGAAAAACTGTTTTTT; CDR3: CASSQQGRGEKLFF
J: TRBJ2-2; D: TRBD2; length: 17; size: .; V: TRBV27; DNA: TGTGCCAGCAGGAGTCCGGGACTAGCGGCAAACACCGGGGAGCTGTTTTTT; CDR3: CASRSPGLAANTGELFF
J: TRBJ1-1; D: .; length: 12; size: .; V: TRBV27; DNA: TGTGCCAGCAGTTTCAGGGGATCTGAAGCTTTCTTT; CDR3: CASSFRGSEAFF
J: TRBJ1-5; D: .; length: 14; size: .; V: TRBV28; DNA: TGTGCCAGCAGTCTACCTTATAGCAATCAGCCCCAGCATTTT; CDR3: CASSLPYSNQPQHF
J: TRBJ2-7; D: .; length: 14; size: .; V: TRBV28; DNA: TGTGCCAGCAGTCCGTACTCGGGTTCCTACGAGCAGTACTTC; CDR3: CASSPYSGSYEQYF
J: TRBJ1-1; D: .; length: 14; size: .; V: TRBV28; DNA: TGTGCCAGCAAAGGTAGGGGCCCGATATCTGAAGCTTTCTTT; CDR3: CASKGRGPISEAFF
J: TRBJ1-1; D: .; length: 14; size: .; V: TRBV5-1; DNA: TGCGCCAGCAGCATGGGTACAGCAAAGACTGAAGCTTTCTTT; CDR3: CASSMGTAKTEAFF
J: TRBJ2-2; D: .; length: 13; size: .; V: TRBV6-5; DNA: TGTGCCAGCAGGGCTCGGCGGGACAGCCAACTGTTTTTT; CDR3: CASRARRDSQLFF
J: TRBJ1-2; D: TRBD1; length: 14; size: .; V: TRBV7-3; DNA: TGTGCCAGCAGCTTATCTCTTCAGGGGGATGGCTACACCTTC; CDR3: CASSLSLQGDGYTF
J: TRBJ1-4; D: TRBD1; length: 19; size: .; V: TRBV5-5; DNA: TGTGCCAGCAGCCTCTCTGGCGTTGTGACAGGGGGCGAGGCTGAAAAACTGTTTTTT; CDR3: CASSLSGVVTGGEAEKLFF
J: TRBJ2-5; D: TRBD2; length: 14; size: .; V: TRBV5-1; DNA: TGCGCCAGCAGCTCTAGCGGGGATCAAGAGACCCAGTACTTC; CDR3: CASSSSGDQETQYF
J: TRBJ1-2; D: TRBD1; length: 14; size: .; V: TRBV13; DNA: TGTGCCAGCAGCCATCAACCAGGGGGCGATGGCTACACCTTC; CDR3: CASSHQPGGDGYTF
J: TRBJ2-7; D: .; length: 15; size: .; V: TRBV30; DNA: TGTGCCTGGAGTTACGGTGAAATCCCCTCCTACGAGCAGTACTTC; CDR3: CAWSYGEIPSYEQYF
J: TRBJ2-2; D: TRBD1; length: 14; size: .; V: TRBV4-3; DNA: TGCGCCAGCAGCCAAGGGGACAGCACCGGGGAGCTGTTTTTT; CDR3: CASSQGDSTGELFF
J: TRBJ1-5; D: TRBD1; length: 16; size: .; V: TRBV16; DNA: TGTGCCAGCAGCCGGGGGACAGGGGAAATCAATCAGCCCCAGCATTTT; CDR3: CASSRGTGEINQPQHF
J: TRBJ2-7; D: .; length: 13; size: .; V: TRBV12-3/TRBV12-4; DNA: TGTGCCAGCAGTTTAATAGGGGCGCACGAGCAGTACTTC; CDR3: CASSLIGAHEQYF
J: TRBJ2-2; D: .; length: 13; size: .; V: TRBV18; DNA: TGTGCCAGCTCACCCGGACTGAAGAGGGAGCTGTTTTTT; CDR3: CASSPGLKRELFF
J: TRBJ2-1; D: TRBD2; length: 14; size: .; V: TRBV30; DNA: TGTGCCTGGAGTAGAATAGCGGGAGGTGAAGGCTGGTTCTTC; CDR3: CAWSRIAGGEGWFF
J: TRBJ2-3; D: TRBD1; length: 14; size: .; V: TRBV5-5; DNA: TGTGCCAGCAGCTTCCGGACAGGTGGAGATACGCAGTATTTT; CDR3: CASSFRTGGDTQYF
J: TRBJ2-2; D: .; length: 13; size: .; V: TRBV10-3; DNA: TGTGCCATCAATAGGGACTTGGACGGGGAGCTGTTTTTT; CDR3: CAINRDLDGELFF
J: TRBJ2-3; D: .; length: 16; size: .; V: TRBV19; DNA: TGTGCCAGTAGTATAGACCCCTGGGAGATCACAGATACGCAGTATTTT; CDR3: CASSIDPWEITDTQYF
J: TRBJ2-1; D: .; length: 14; size: .; V: TRBV4-2; DNA: TGTGCCAGCAGCCAAGTATCCGTGGAGAGTGAGCAGTTCTTC; CDR3: CASSQVSVESEQFF
J: TRBJ2-3; D: .; length: 14; size: once; V: TRBV12-5; DNA: TGTGCTAGTGGTTTAACCCGAGGCACAGATACGCAGTATTTT; CDR3: CASGLTRGTDTQYF
J: TRBJ1-5; D: TRBD1; length: 15; size: .; V: TRBV7-8; DNA: TGTGCCAGCAGCTTTCATGGGACAGCCCTTCAGCCCCAGCATTTT; CDR3: CASSFHGTALQPQHF
J: TRBJ1-5; D: .; length: 14; size: .; V: TRBV28; DNA: TGTGCCAGCAGTTTAGGTCTCGCCGGGCAGCCCCAGCATTTT; CDR3: CASSLGLAGQPQHF
J: TRBJ1-2; D: .; length: 14; size: few; V: TRBV6-5; DNA: TGTGCCAGCAGTCCCGCGGGACCGGGGTCAGGCTACACCTTC; CDR3: CASSPAGPGSGYTF
J: TRBJ1-5; D: TRBD1; length: 16; size: .; V: TRBV6-6; DNA: TGTGCCAGCAGTCCAAACTACGGACAGGTTTACCAGCCCCAGCATTTT; CDR3: CASSPNYGQVYQPQHF
J: TRBJ2-7; D: TRBD1; length: 16; size: .; V: TRBV14; DNA: TGTGCCAGCAGCCCGCAAGCAGGGGACAGTCCCTACGAGCAGTACTTC; CDR3: CASSPQAGDSPYEQYF
J: TRBJ2-3; D: TRBD1; length: 13; size: .; V: TRBV2; DNA: TGTGCCAGCAGTGGACAGGGAACAGATACGCAGTATTTT; CDR3: CASSGQGTDTQYF
J: TRBJ1-5; D: .; length: 13; size: .; V: TRBV28; DNA: TGTGCCAGCAGAGAGTATAGCAATCAGCCCCAGCATTTT; CDR3: CASREYSNQPQHF